The clone carrying this T cell receptor (beta chain) was seen only once. This specimen comes from a study of T cell changes during pregnancy in multiple sclerosis. Data came from immunoSEQ multiplex PCR; TCRdb stores just in-frame clones and leaves some out. Altogether 29,000 or so clones are present, 80% to 90% being singletons, with the ten largest covering around 6.9%. Germline V gene data show CDR1 as SGHVS and CDR2 as FQNEAQ. V gave up 5 bases and J gave up 2 bases, with 13 bases separating them. This CDR3 spans 14 amino acids. The source was CD8+ T cells from peripheral blood mononuclear cells, collected in the second trimester of pregnancy. The clonotype originates from a female donor with multiple sclerosis, enrolled in a pregnancy study. The chain couples TRBV7-8 to TRBJ2-7; no clear D. The CDR3 DNA is TGTGCCAGCAGCCCACCGACACCTACCTACGAGCAGTACTTC. This translates into CASSPPTPTYEQYF.